This is a list of T cell receptor beta chains from one sample in a study of CD8 T cells in ankylosing spondylitis. TCRdb reanalysed the 5' RACE reads using MiXCR and keeps one entry per CDR3 protein. The sample has hundreds of thousands of distinct CDR3 sequences, about 10% seen once; the top ten hold roughly 0.51%. Sequenced: blood, either unsorted or a sorted T cell fraction (not recorded which). The receptors come from a male donor with ankylosing spondylitis. Each CDR3 is given with its conserved first and last residue. D genes are given only for firm matches. Size tells how often a clone was seen (once, few, many) or the class of an expanded clone, and some rows leave it out.

V gene,J gene,clone size,D gene,CDR3 protein,CDR3 DNA
TRBV5-1,TRBJ2-5,NA,TRBD1,CASSMIQGAGETQYF,TGCGCCAGCAGCATGATACAGGGGGCCGGGGAGACCCAGTACTTC
TRBV20-1,TRBJ2-3,few,NA,CSARKSSTDTQYF,TGCAGTGCTCGAAAATCTAGCACAGATACGCAGTATTTT
TRBV28,TRBJ1-5,NA,NA,CASSSPPDQPQHF,TGTGCCAGCAGTTCCCCACCCGATCAGCCCCAGCATTTT
TRBV5-5,TRBJ1-5,NA,TRBD1,CASGGQGGDQPQHF,TGTGCCAGCGGGGGGCAGGGGGGCGATCAGCCCCAGCATTTT
TRBV4-2,TRBJ2-3,many,TRBD2,CASSPPSGGVVDTQYF,TGTGCCAGCAGCCCACCTAGCGGGGGGGTTGTGGATACGCAGTATTTT
TRBV6-6,TRBJ2-1,NA,NA,CASSQSRFEQFF,TGTGCCAGCAGCCAATCGAGATTCGAGCAGTTCTTC
TRBV28,TRBJ2-1,NA,NA,CASFSYPAHEQFF,TGTGCCAGCTTCTCGTATCCTGCCCATGAGCAGTTCTTC
TRBV20-1,TRBJ1-4,NA,NA,CCASSMAHGGINEKLFF,TGCTGTGCTAGTAGTATGGCCCATGGAGGGATTAATGAAAAACTGTTTTTT
TRBV24-1,TRBJ2-1,NA,TRBD1,CATSDLGTGYNEQFF,TGTGCCACCAGTGATTTGGGGACAGGGTACAATGAGCAGTTCTTC
TRBV20-1,TRBJ1-5,NA,TRBD1,CSALTGWGPQHF,TGCAGTGCTCTGACAGGGTGGGGGCCCCAGCATTTT
TRBV29-1,TRBJ1-2,NA,TRBD1,CSVLPGQAVGYTF,TGCAGCGTTCTACCGGGACAGGCGGTTGGCTACACCTTC
TRBV2,TRBJ2-2,NA,NA,CASSLDSANTGELFF,TGTGCCAGCAGCCTGGACAGCGCGAACACCGGGGAGCTGTTTTTT
TRBV12-3/TRBV12-4,TRBJ1-3,NA,NA,CASGSRAGNTIYF,TGTGCCAGCGGTTCCAGGGCCGGAAACACCATATATTTT
TRBV6-1,TRBJ1-2,NA,NA,CASSEQGTTNYGYTF,TGTGCCAGCAGTGAACAGGGGACAACTAACTATGGCTACACCTTC
TRBV18,TRBJ1-1,NA,NA,CASSPSLPGIAEAFF,TGTGCCAGCTCACCATCGCTGCCAGGGATTGCTGAAGCTTTCTTT
TRBV10-3,TRBJ1-2,many,NA,CAISSFGGDYGYTF,TGTGCCATCAGTTCATTCGGTGGAGACTATGGCTACACCTTC
TRBV20-1,TRBJ2-1,many,NA,CRVGGPDEQFF,TGCAGAGTAGGTGGACCCGATGAGCAGTTCTTC
TRBV28,TRBJ2-7,few,NA,CASSPKTLTQYF,TGTGCCAGCAGTCCCAAGACCCTGACGCAGTACTTC
TRBV4-2,TRBJ2-7,many,TRBD1,CASSQTADRDSYEQYF,TGTGCCAGCAGCCAAACGGCGGACAGGGACTCCTACGAGCAGTACTTC
TRBV18,TRBJ2-5,few,TRBD1,CASSPPQGAEETQYF,TGTGCCAGCTCACCACCGCAGGGGGCTGAAGAGACCCAGTACTTC
TRBV6-5,TRBJ1-6,NA,NA,CASSSKPEGSPLHF,TGTGCCAGCAGTTCGAAACCGGAGGGTTCACCCCTCCACTTT
TRBV4-3,TRBJ2-3,few,TRBD2,CASSQAGGGDTQYF,TGCGCCAGCAGCCAGGCGGGGGGTGGAGATACGCAGTATTTT
TRBV4-3,TRBJ1-4,few,NA,CASSRIVATNEKLFF,TGCGCCAGCAGCCGAATAGTAGCAACTAATGAAAAACTGTTTTTT
TRBV9,TRBJ2-2,few,NA,CASSVGNPGELFF,TGTGCCAGCAGCGTAGGAAACCCCGGGGAGCTGTTTTTT
TRBV7-2,TRBJ2-7,NA,TRBD1,CASSFGTGESEQYF,TGTGCCAGCAGCTTCGGGACAGGGGAAAGCGAGCAGTACTTC
TRBV15,TRBJ2-1,few,TRBD2,CATSRGLAGDEQFF,TGTGCCACCAGCAGAGGACTAGCGGGCGATGAGCAGTTCTTC
TRBV11-2,TRBJ2-2,NA,TRBD1,CASSLDRRLDTGELFF,TGTGCCAGCAGCTTGGACAGGAGACTGGACACCGGGGAGCTGTTTTTT
TRBV20-1,TRBJ1-2,NA,NA,CSGTNPGRANYGYTF,TGCAGTGGCACAAACCCAGGTAGAGCTAACTATGGCTACACCTTC
TRBV20-1,TRBJ2-5,many,NA,CSARRSNGETQYF,TGCAGTGCTAGGAGGTCGAACGGGGAGACCCAGTACTTC
TRBV20-1,TRBJ1-5,NA,NA,CSAGGRTRGPQHF,TGCAGTGCTGGGGGACGGACCAGAGGGCCCCAGCATTTT
TRBV6-4,TRBJ2-1,NA,NA,CASSLKESTEQFF,TGTGCCAGCAGCCTGAAAGAGTCCACTGAGCAGTTCTTC
TRBV5-1,TRBJ2-1,many,TRBD2,CASSLAGRGDYYNEQFF,TGCGCCAGCAGCTTGGCAGGCCGGGGGGACTACTACAATGAGCAGTTCTTC
TRBV27,TRBJ1-2,few,TRBD1,CASRDRGRSDGYTF,TGTGCCAGCAGGGACAGGGGACGTTCGGATGGCTACACCTTC
TRBV15,TRBJ2-7,NA,NA,CATSRDRDFGFMNF,TGTGCCACCAGCAGAGATAGGGACTTCGGCTTTATGAACTTC
TRBV5-6,TRBJ2-1,few,NA,CASSRDSLYNEQFF,TGTGCCAGCAGCCGGGACTCGCTCTACAATGAGCAGTTCTTC
TRBV24-1,TRBJ2-3,NA,NA,CATSDSLPTGLPTDTQYF,TGTGCCACCAGTGATTCGCTGCCTACAGGGCTCCCCACAGATACGCAGTATTTT
TRBV7-2,TRBJ2-1,NA,NA,CASSKNTYNEQFF,TGTGCCAGCAGCAAGAATACCTACAATGAGCAGTTCTTC
TRBV7-9,TRBJ2-1,NA,NA,CASSITRDPYNEQFF,TGTGCCAGCAGCATAACACGGGACCCCTACAATGAGCAGTTCTTC
TRBV7-6,TRBJ2-7,NA,TRBD1,CASSLALWDRVSYEQYF,TGTGCCAGCAGCTTAGCGCTCTGGGACAGGGTCTCCTACGAGCAGTACTTC
TRBV3-1,TRBJ2-3,many,NA,CASSGTGFTDTQYF,TGTGCCAGCAGTGGGACTGGGTTCACAGATACGCAGTATTTT
TRBV29-1,TRBJ2-2,many,NA,CSVKGRNTGELFF,TGCAGCGTGAAGGGGAGAAACACCGGGGAGCTGTTTTTT
TRBV10-3,TRBJ1-6,NA,NA,CAISAIRGFDNSPLHF,TGTGCCATCAGTGCCATTCGGGGATTTGATAATTCACCCCTCCACTTT
TRBV5-1,TRBJ2-7,NA,NA,CASSHSHEQYF,TGCGCCAGCAGCCACTCCCACGAGCAGTACTTC
TRBV9,TRBJ2-5,few,NA,CASSGSLGGETQYF,TGTGCCAGCAGCGGTTCCCTGGGCGGAGAGACCCAGTACTTC
TRBV5-1,TRBJ2-2,NA,NA,CASSLWGGVNTGELFF,TGCGCCAGCAGCTTGTGGGGCGGCGTGAACACCGGGGAGCTGTTTTTT
TRBV20-1,TRBJ1-1,many,NA,CSARYRDIEAFF,TGCAGTGCTAGGTACAGGGATATTGAAGCTTTCTTT
TRBV7-2,TRBJ2-4,NA,TRBD1,CASSLTRGIIQYF,TGTGCCAGCAGCTTAACCAGGGGGATCATTCAGTACTTC
TRBV20-1,TRBJ2-5,NA,NA,CSAGIGVETQYF,TGCAGTGCTGGGATCGGGGTGGAGACCCAGTACTTC
TRBV12-3/TRBV12-4,TRBJ2-4,NA,TRBD1,CASSLLRDSLGAKNIQYF,TGTGCCAGCAGTTTATTAAGGGACAGCCTAGGAGCCAAAAACATTCAGTACTTC
TRBV6-6,TRBJ2-2,many,NA,CASSYSAGELFF,TGTGCCAGCAGTTACTCGGCCGGGGAGCTGTTTTTT
TRBV12-3/TRBV12-4,TRBJ2-1,many,TRBD1,CASSSGGNYNEQFF,TGTGCCAGCAGCTCAGGGGGAAATTACAATGAGCAGTTCTTC
TRBV5-5,TRBJ2-7,NA,TRBD2,CASSKGLAPLEQYF,TGTGCCAGCAGCAAGGGACTAGCGCCACTCGAGCAGTACTTC
TRBV4-3,TRBJ2-1,few,TRBD2,CASSQRLAGLDNEQFF,TGCGCCAGCAGCCAGAGACTAGCGGGACTTGACAATGAGCAGTTCTTC
TRBV12-3/TRBV12-4,TRBJ1-4,NA,NA,CASNTRLTEKLFF,TGTGCCAGCAACACAAGACTGACGGAAAAACTGTTTTTT
TRBV5-1,TRBJ2-7,NA,NA,CASSFLTGAYEQYF,TGCGCCAGCAGCTTCTTGACAGGAGCCTACGAGCAGTACTTC
TRBV12-3/TRBV12-4,TRBJ2-7,few,TRBD2,CASSLGGLARPEQYF,TGTGCCAGCAGTTTGGGGGGACTAGCGCGACCCGAGCAGTACTTC